Below, 22 T cell receptor beta chains from the same sample are listed, as sequenced in a study of cytomegalovirus exposure and HLA in healthy donors. PCR involved 60 Vbeta and 13 Jbeta primers. Method: immunoSEQ multiplex PCR; TCRdb's copy keeps in-frame clones and lacks some. The sample comprises about 82,000 clones, around 70% of which are singletons, and about 6.2% rests with the top ten. The sequenced material came from PBMCs. Receptors originate from a woman between 45 and 65 years old in good health and CMV-seropositive.

This clone was observed once. The rearrangement joins TRBV7-6 to TRBJ2-7, with D perhaps TRBD2 (5 bases). From germline, CDR1 is SGHVS and CDR2 FNYEAQ. This CDR3 comprises 14 residues. V lost 5 bases and J lost 9, with 20 bases in between. CDR3 residues: CASSPSGTGVGQYF. DNA for the CDR3: TGTGCCAGCAGCCCAAGCGGAACCGGGGTTGGGCAGTACTTC.

This clone was counted a few times. The chain employs TRBV11-3 and TRBJ2-1; tentative D call: TRBD2 (6 bases). Germline lookup yields CDR1 SGHNT and CDR2 YENEEA. The CDR3 consists of 15 residues. The ends were cut back, 5 bases at V and 4 bases at J, with 15 bases in the middle. The CDR3 spells CASSPPAGRYNEQFF. The CDR3 DNA follows: TGTGCCAGCAGCCCCCCAGCGGGCCGATACAATGAGCAGTTCTTC.

This clone was picked up one time. This rearrangement joins TRBV4-2 to TRBJ2-7, with a weak D call TRBD1 (5 bases). Looked up from germline, CDR1 is LGHNA and CDR2 is YNFKEQ. The CDR3 length is 14 residues. The V and J ends lost 4 bases and 2 bases respectively, with 12 bases between them. CDR3 sequence reads: CASSRRQFPYEQYF. The CDR3 DNA follows: TGTGCCAGCAGCCGCAGACAGTTTCCCTACGAGCAGTACTTC.

This clone has a handful of counts. The rearrangement joins TRBV7-9 to TRBJ2-1, with 8 positions matching TRBD1. Looked up from germline, CDR1 is SEHNR and CDR2 is FQNEAQ (reference sequence). Germline trimming cut 4 bases from V and 6 bases from J; bases unmatched to any gene: 11. This CDR3 region has 16 residues. The CDR3 bases are TGTGCCAGCAGCTCCTTGGACAGGGCGGGATTCAATGAGCAGTTCTTC. Translated, it gives CASSSLDRAGFNEQFF.

This CDR3 reads CASRLGGGGVGYGYTF. The CDR3 DNA is TGTGCCAGCAGGTTGGGAGGAGGGGGCGTCGGCTATGGCTACACCTTC. The rearrangement joins TRBV28 to TRBJ1-2, with 7 bases identical to TRBD1. V shed 6 bases, J shed 4 bases, and the junction held 14 bases outside the gene matches. Germline CDR1 is MDHEN and CDR2 is SYDVKM. This CDR3 has 16 amino acids.

The chain has TRBV7-8 and TRBJ2-5; TRBD1 might be the D (5 bases). Trimming took off 3 bases at V and 4 bases at J, with 15 bases between the two ends. Germline V gene data show CDR1 as SGHVS and CDR2 as FQNEAQ. CDR3 length: 15 residues. CDR3 in amino acids: CASSFSGKKRETQYF. The CDR3 nucleotides read TGTGCCAGCAGCTTTTCAGGGAAGAAGCGAGAGACCCAGTACTTC.

This sequence joins TRBV7-3 and TRBJ2-1; 11 positions match TRBD2. This CDR3 has 15 amino acids. The germline V gene encodes CDR1 SGHTA and CDR2 FQGTGA. V gave up 1 base and J gave up 7 bases; unmatched junction bases: 3. CDR3 residues: CASSLRGLAANEQFF. In DNA form, the CDR3 reads TGTGCCAGCAGCTTAAGGGGACTAGCGGCTAATGAGCAGTTCTTC.

The chain uses TRBV11-3 and TRBJ1-5; TRBD1 agrees at 8 bases. Germline V CDR1 and CDR2: SGHNT, YENEEA. The trim removed 5 bases at V and 5 bases at J, leaving 8 bases unmatched. The CDR3 is 15 amino acids. CDR3 DNA: TGTGCCAGCAGCACCGGACAGGGTGAAGATCAGCCCCAGCATTTT. Its translation: CASSTGQGEDQPQHF.

CDR3 protein: CASWEQDATNEKLFF. The CDR3 DNA sequence: TGTGCCAGCTGGGAACAGGATGCAACTAATGAAAAACTGTTTTTT. The chain recombines TRBV7-3 with TRBJ1-4; a possible D gene is TRBD1 (5 bases). Germline V lookup: CDR1 SGHTA, CDR2 FQGTGA. The CDR3 loop spans 15 amino acids. The V gene lost 8 bases and the J gene lost 0 bases, with 13 bases spanning the gap. Variable domain in full (rest from reference TRBV7-3 and TRBJ1-4): GAGVSQTPSNKVTEKGKYVELRCDPISGHTALYWYRQSLGQGPEFLIYFQGTGAADDSGLPNDRFFAVRPEGSVSTLKIQRTERGDSAVYLCASWEQDATNEKLFFGSGTQLSVL.

The chain links TRBV14 to TRBJ2-5; D remains ambiguous. V lost 1 base, J lost 5 bases, and 2 bases lay in between. Germline CDR1 SGHDN, CDR2 FVKESK. The CDR3 covers 11 residues. Here the CDR3 DNA reads TGTGCCAGCAGCCAAGCGGAGACCCAGTACTTC. Translation: CASSQAETQYF.

V gene TRBV7-8 combines with J gene TRBJ1-1; 7 bases fit TRBD1. The V segment lost 2 bases and the J segment 5 bases; nucleotides outside the gene matches: 8. The CDR3 is 15 amino acids. In germline, CDR1 is SGHVS, CDR2 FQNEAQ. The CDR3 DNA sequence: TGTGCCAGCAGCTTAACAGGGGAGTGGATGACTGAAGCTTTCTTT. Its protein is CASSLTGEWMTEAFF.

This clone is a singleton in its sample. The chain recombines TRBV5-1 with TRBJ1-1; D gene unclear. Germline values: CDR1 SGHRS, CDR2 YFSETQ. The CDR3 covers 11 residues. The ends were cut back, 5 bases at V and 3 bases at J, with 5 bases in the middle. This CDR3 reads CASRRDTEAFF. CDR3 nucleotides: TGCGCCAGCAGACGGGACACTGAAGCTTTCTTT.

In its sample, this clone was seen a few times. The rearrangement links TRBV4-2 to TRBJ1-2; perhaps TRBD1 as D (5 bases). Trimming shortened V by 0 bases and J by 5 bases, and 22 bases separated the two germline ends. This CDR3 has 18 residues. Germline CDR1 and CDR2: LGHNA and YNFKEQ. The CDR3 DNA sequence: TGTGCCAGCAGCCAAGATGGGGCAGGTCCCTCTGGGGGGTATGGCTACACCTTC. Translation gives CASSQDGAGPSGGYGYTF.

The chain combines TRBV10-3 with TRBJ2-1, with TRBD1 identical over 11 bases. Per the germline V gene, CDR1 is ENHRY and CDR2 is SYGVKD. The CDR3 sequence is 16 residues long. V lost 4 bases to trimming and J lost 6 bases; unmatched junction nucleotides: 8. The CDR3 spells CAISGPGQGAGNEQFF. The CDR3 DNA follows: TGTGCCATCAGTGGCCCTGGACAGGGGGCGGGCAATGAGCAGTTCTTC.

The chain has TRBV7-9 and TRBJ2-7; D possibly corresponds to TRBD2 (6 bases). Germline-derived CDR1 and CDR2 are SEHNR and FQNEAQ (reference sequence). This CDR3 has 15 residues. V lost 1 base, J lost 2 bases, and 12 bases lay in between. The CDR3 sequence is CASSLGAGPPYEQYF. The DNA of the CDR3 is TGTGCCAGCAGCTTAGGTGCGGGACCGCCCTACGAGCAGTACTTC.

This chain links TRBV27 with TRBJ1-1, with TRBD1 matching 7 bases. J was trimmed by 0 bases and V by 2 bases; bases with no gene match: 3. This CDR3 region has 15 residues. From germline, CDR1 is MNHEY and CDR2 SMNVEV (reference sequence). CDR3 sequence reads: CASSLGGTVNTEAFF. CDR3 DNA: TGTGCCAGCAGTTTAGGGGGGACAGTGAACACTGAAGCTTTCTTT.

This chain links TRBV9 with TRBJ2-6; the D is unclear. V gave up 3 bases and J gave up 3 bases, with 4 bases separating them. The CDR3 is 13 amino acids. CDR1 is SGDLS, CDR2 YYNGEE, per germline. CDR3 nucleotide sequence: TGTGCCAGCAGCGACAGTGGGGCCAACGTCCTGACTTTC. This translates into CASSDSGANVLTF.

This clone was seen a handful of times. The genes are TRBV10-2 and TRBJ2-1; TRBD2 might be the D (5 bases). The V end lost 2 bases, the J end lost 5 bases, and 10 bases lay between the germline ends. Germline V lookup: CDR1 WSHSY, CDR2 SAAADI. This CDR3 has 14 residues. CDR3 nucleotides: TGCGCCAGCAGTGAGAGAGGGATCCACAATGAGCAGTTCTTC. Encoded protein: CASSERGIHNEQFF.

This clone was seen only a few times. CDR3 loop: CAWSNLAGGNTGELFF. The CDR3 DNA sequence: TGTGCCTGGAGTAACCTAGCGGGAGGAAACACCGGGGAGCTGTTTTTT. V is TRBV30 and J is TRBJ2-2, with TRBD2 matching 11 bases. CDR1 GTSNPN and CDR2 SVGIG come from the germline V gene (reference sequence). This CDR3 has 16 amino acids. The V and J ends lost 2 bases and 2 bases, in that order; junction bases with no gene match: 4. Drawing the rest from reference TRBV30 and TRBJ2-2, the complete variable domain is SQTIHQWPATLVQPVGSPLSLECTVEGTSNPNLYWYRQAAGRGLQLLFYSVGIGQISSEVPQNLSASRPQDRQFILSSKKLLLSDSGFYLCAWSNLAGGNTGELFFGEGSRLTVL.

This rearrangement joins TRBV29-1 to TRBJ2-3; 7 positions match TRBD2. Per the germline V gene, CDR1 is SQVTM and CDR2 is ANQGSEA. This CDR3 contains 14 residues. V lost 4 bases and J lost 1; bases outside the gene matches: 5. The CDR3 DNA reads TGCAGCGTTGCGACGGGAGGCCGCACAGATACGCAGTATTTT. Translation: CSVATGGRTDTQYF.

The rearrangement links TRBV6-6 to TRBJ1-2; D unclear. The CDR3 totals 13 residues. CDR1 is MNHNY and CDR2 is SVGAGI in the germline V gene (reference sequence). V gave up 4 bases and J gave up 2 bases, with 8 bases separating them. Written as DNA, the CDR3 is TGTGCCAGCAGTTTGAGGCACAACTATGGCTACACCTTC. This translates into CASSLRHNYGYTF.

The chain combines TRBV10-3 with TRBJ1-1; 9 bases align to TRBD1. Per germline, CDR1 ENHRY and CDR2 SYGVKD. V shed 2 bases and J 4 bases; nucleotides not matched to a gene: 5. The CDR3 consists of 15 residues. As DNA, the CDR3 is TGTGCCATCAGTGAGGGGGACAGGGTCCCCACTGAAGCTTTCTTT. It specifies CAISEGDRVPTEAFF.